A selection of T cell receptor beta chains follows, all from one sample in a study of blood T cell repertoires in COVID-19. The protocol was immunoSEQ multiplex PCR, while the TCRdb copy is restricted to in-frame clones and leaves out a portion. This sample has 200,000 to 250,000 clones, with about 80% found just once. Material: peripheral blood. These receptors all come from a man aged 80 or over with acute or convalescent COVID-19. Each CDR3 is given with its conserved first and last residue. A D gene is named only where the DNA matches it firmly. Not all rows give a size; the values are once, few, many and, for expanded clones, a class.

j_gene,d_gene,v_gene,abundance,CDR3nt,CDR3aa
TRBJ1-2,-,TRBV6-4,-,TGTGCCAGCAGTCCCCGGGGGGGGAACTATGGCTACACCTTC,CASSPRGGNYGYTF
TRBJ1-2,TRBD1,TRBV18,-,TGTGCCAGCTCACCACCAATGGACAGGGGGGCTGGCTACACCTTC,CASSPPMDRGAGYTF
TRBJ2-6,-,TRBV19,few,TGTGCCAGTAGTTCCCCGGGTCTTACCCACTCTGGGGCCAACGTCCTGACTTTC,CASSSPGLTHSGANVLTF
TRBJ2-4,-,TRBV6-6,-,TGTGCCAGCAGTTTGGGCGTCACATCCAAAAACATTCAGTACTTC,CASSLGVTSKNIQYF
TRBJ1-1,-,TRBV9,once,TGTGCCAGCAGCGTAGGACGACAGCCGAACACTGAAGCTTTCTTT,CASSVGRQPNTEAFF
TRBJ2-7,-,TRBV7-2,once,TGTGCCAGCAGCATAGTAGCGTACTCCTACGAGCAGTACTTC,CASSIVAYSYEQYF
TRBJ2-6,TRBD2,TRBV7-3,-,TGTGCCAGCAGCAAGGCCCTAGCGGGTATGAGCTCTGGGGCCAACGTCCTGACTTTC,CASSKALAGMSSGANVLTF
TRBJ2-1,-,TRBV7-9,-,TGTGCCAGCAGCGTTGGGGTCGCACAGGGCCACGGGAATGAGCAGTTCTTC,CASSVGVAQGHGNEQFF
TRBJ1-3,-,TRBV30,-,TGTGCCTGGAGTTTACAGGGTTACACCATATATTTT,CAWSLQGYTIYF
TRBJ2-7,TRBD1,TRBV18,-,TGTGCCAGCTCACCACCGGGACAGGGTCTATACGAGCAGTACTTC,CASSPPGQGLYEQYF
TRBJ1-1,-,TRBV7-9,-,TGTGCCAGCAGCTTAGCGGGGGGGACTCCTGAAGCTTTCTTT,CASSLAGGTPEAFF
TRBJ2-1,-,TRBV7-9,-,TGTGCCAGCAGCTTAATCGGCAGGAGGATCCATAATGAGCAGTTCTTC,CASSLIGRRIHNEQFF
TRBJ2-7,TRBD1,TRBV2,-,TGTGCCAGCAGCGGGACAGGGATGCACGAGCAGTACTTC,CASSGTGMHEQYF
TRBJ1-5,-,TRBV6-6,-,TGTGCCAGCAGTTACCCGGAGATCAATCAGCCCCAGCATTTT,CASSYPEINQPQHF
TRBJ1-2,TRBD1,TRBV23-1,-,TGCGCCAGCAGTCCACAAGGAGGGGGCACCTATGGCTACACCTTC,CASSPQGGGTYGYTF
TRBJ2-1,-,TRBV19,-,TGTGCCAGTAGTATAGGGATCAGGGTTAATGAGCAGTTCTTC,CASSIGIRVNEQFF
TRBJ2-7,-,TRBV12-5,-,TGTGCTAGTGGTTTGGCCTCCATCGGAGGGTTGACCTACGAGCAGTACTTC,CASGLASIGGLTYEQYF
TRBJ1-4,-,TRBV7-9,few,TGTGCCAGCAGCTTAGGGCAGGCCGATCAAAAACTGTTTTTT,CASSLGQADQKLFF
TRBJ2-2,TRBD1,TRBV14,-,TGTGCCAGCAGCTTACAGGGGGCTGGCGGGGAGCTGTTTTTT,CASSLQGAGGELFF
TRBJ2-6,-,TRBV28,-,TGTGCCAGCAGTTTAGAGGGTACCCTGTTTTCTGGGGCCAACGTCCTGACTTTC,CASSLEGTLFSGANVLTF
TRBJ1-2,-,TRBV5-4,once,TGTGCCAGCAGCTCCCGGACAGTGTATGGCTACACCTTC,CASSSRTVYGYTF
TRBJ1-5,TRBD1,TRBV19,-,TGTGCCAGTAGTACCTCAGGGGGCGTACAGCCCCAGCATTTT,CASSTSGGVQPQHF
TRBJ1-3,-,TRBV9,-,TGTGCCAGCAGCGTAGGACAGGCCTCTGGAAACACCATATATTTT,CASSVGQASGNTIYF
TRBJ1-3,TRBD1,TRBV19,-,TGTGCCAGTAGCCTTACCGGGACAGGGGGCCAAAGCTCTGGAAACACCATATATTTT,CASSLTGTGGQSSGNTIYF
TRBJ1-2,TRBD1,TRBV28,-,TGTGCCAGCAGCCCCCCGGACAGGGGGATCTATGGCTACACCTTC,CASSPPDRGIYGYTF
TRBJ1-2,-,TRBV5-1,few,TGCGCCAGCAGCTTGGGTCAGGGAAAGAGAGGCTACACCTTC,CASSLGQGKRGYTF
TRBJ1-5,TRBD1,TRBV10-1,-,TGCGCCAGCAGTGCACAGGGGGCCCAGCCCCAGCATTTT,CASSAQGAQPQHF
TRBJ2-3,TRBD1,TRBV28,-,TGTGCCAGCAGAGGACAGGGAAGGGATACGCAGTATTTT,CASRGQGRDTQYF
TRBJ1-6,-,TRBV5-1,-,TGCGCCAGCAGCTTACAGGTCCTAGGGGATTCACCCCTCCACTTT,CASSLQVLGDSPLHF
TRBJ1-2,-,TRBV30,few,TGTGCCTGGAGTGGACAAGGGACTTTGAATGGCTACACCTTC,CAWSGQGTLNGYTF
TRBJ2-7,TRBD1,TRBV18,-,TGTGCCAGCTCACTTGAACCGGGACAGGGGACCTGGTACTTC,CASSLEPGQGTWYF
TRBJ1-5,-,TRBV30,-,TGTGCCTGGAGTGAGGGGGGGAGCAATCAGCCCCAGCATTTT,CAWSEGGSNQPQHF
TRBJ2-3,-,TRBV2,-,TGTGCCAGCAGGGCAGGGGCAGATACGCAGTATTTT,CASRAGADTQYF
TRBJ2-7,TRBD1,TRBV20-1,-,TGCAGTGCTAGTGATACAGGGGGCCGGTTCGAGCAGTACTTC,CSASDTGGRFEQYF
TRBJ2-5,-,TRBV9,once,TGTGCCAGCAGCGTTGCGGGACAGCAAGAGACCCAGTACTTC,CASSVAGQQETQYF
TRBJ1-5,TRBD1,TRBV28,few,TGTGCCAGCAAATCGACCGGACAGGGCAATCAGCCCCAGCATTTT,CASKSTGQGNQPQHF
TRBJ2-6,-,TRBV30,-,TGTGCCTGGGGTTACGGGTCAGGGGCCAACGTCCTGACTTTC,CAWGYGSGANVLTF
TRBJ1-1,-,TRBV18,few,TGTGCCAGCTCACCACCGCGGTCAACAACTGAAGCTTTCTTT,CASSPPRSTTEAFF
TRBJ2-3,-,TRBV18,-,TGTGCCAGCTCCCCTCGCACAGATACGCAGTATTTT,CASSPRTDTQYF